This section outlines one T cell receptor beta chain sequence together with its context. Its specificity is not known. V lost 6 bases and J 5 bases, leaving 13 bases between the germline ends. This CDR3 spans 13 amino acids. Germline V gives CDR1 SEHNR, CDR2 FQNEAQ (reference sequence). Generated by immunoSEQ multiplex PCR, the TCRdb table keeps only in-frame clones and is missing some. The data show over 2 million clones, roughly 95% seen once. This entry comes from a study of shared clonotypes between healthy human individuals. As defined, naive CD8 cells were CD45RO-negative and positively selected for CCR7, with terminally differentiated effector memory CD45RA+ cells excluded. Notes on the study in general: The generation probabilities recorded for non-shared clonotypes fell below those of clonotypes shared by all four donors.

Input material: naive CD8+ T cells sorted from blood. This clonotype originated in a man between 18 and 29 years old in good health. The chain is built from TRBV7-9 and TRBJ2-5; D call uncertain. The CDR3 sequence is CASSHPLRETQYF. The CDR3 nucleotides read TGTGCCAGCAGTCACCCCTTAAGGGAGACCCAGTACTTC.